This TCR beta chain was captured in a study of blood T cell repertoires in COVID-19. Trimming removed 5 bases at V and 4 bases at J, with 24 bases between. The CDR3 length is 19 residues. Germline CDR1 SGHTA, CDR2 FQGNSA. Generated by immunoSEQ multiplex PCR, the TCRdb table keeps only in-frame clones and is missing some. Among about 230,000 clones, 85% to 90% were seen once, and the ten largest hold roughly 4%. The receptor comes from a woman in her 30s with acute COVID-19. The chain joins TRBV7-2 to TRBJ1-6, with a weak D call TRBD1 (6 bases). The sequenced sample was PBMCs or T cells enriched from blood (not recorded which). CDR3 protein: CASSGSTGDLTSYNSPLHF. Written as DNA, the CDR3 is TGTGCCAGCAGCGGTTCGACAGGTGATCTTACCTCATATAATTCACCCCTCCACTTT.